This T cell receptor beta chain was observed in a study of human T cells and chemical hapten exposure. Whole-study context: 2% DPC applied to a 2 cm by 2 cm arm area sensitized donors. Study-level points and caveats: Against controls, expanded TCRs gave rise to significantly more large CDR3 similarity clusters.

This clonotype came up a few times. Its antigen is not identified. The time point is: pre-sensitization, week 0. Described treatment: therapeutic diphenylcyclopropenone sensitization with weekly scalp DPC. The CDR3 runs to 16 residues. Germline V gene data show CDR1 as MNHEY and CDR2 as SMNVEV (reference sequence). Trimming at V came to 6 bases and at J to 4 bases, leaving 9 bases not matched to a gene. Each CDR3 protein gets one entry after TCRdb re-called the RACE reads with MiXCR. The data show about 260,000 distinct CDR3 sequences, about 9% seen once. The receptor comes from a middle-aged woman with alopecia areata. Some clones in this sample may be carry-over from other donors' samples. V usage is TRBV27 and J usage is TRBJ1-4, with 9 bases fitting TRBD1. The specimen was whole blood, collected in connection with sensitization to the hapten diphenylcyclopropenone (DPC). The CDR3 sequence: CASSRLPGQGNEKLFF. The CDR3, as DNA: TGTGCCAGCAGCCGACTGCCGGGACAGGGTAATGAAAAACTGTTTTTT.